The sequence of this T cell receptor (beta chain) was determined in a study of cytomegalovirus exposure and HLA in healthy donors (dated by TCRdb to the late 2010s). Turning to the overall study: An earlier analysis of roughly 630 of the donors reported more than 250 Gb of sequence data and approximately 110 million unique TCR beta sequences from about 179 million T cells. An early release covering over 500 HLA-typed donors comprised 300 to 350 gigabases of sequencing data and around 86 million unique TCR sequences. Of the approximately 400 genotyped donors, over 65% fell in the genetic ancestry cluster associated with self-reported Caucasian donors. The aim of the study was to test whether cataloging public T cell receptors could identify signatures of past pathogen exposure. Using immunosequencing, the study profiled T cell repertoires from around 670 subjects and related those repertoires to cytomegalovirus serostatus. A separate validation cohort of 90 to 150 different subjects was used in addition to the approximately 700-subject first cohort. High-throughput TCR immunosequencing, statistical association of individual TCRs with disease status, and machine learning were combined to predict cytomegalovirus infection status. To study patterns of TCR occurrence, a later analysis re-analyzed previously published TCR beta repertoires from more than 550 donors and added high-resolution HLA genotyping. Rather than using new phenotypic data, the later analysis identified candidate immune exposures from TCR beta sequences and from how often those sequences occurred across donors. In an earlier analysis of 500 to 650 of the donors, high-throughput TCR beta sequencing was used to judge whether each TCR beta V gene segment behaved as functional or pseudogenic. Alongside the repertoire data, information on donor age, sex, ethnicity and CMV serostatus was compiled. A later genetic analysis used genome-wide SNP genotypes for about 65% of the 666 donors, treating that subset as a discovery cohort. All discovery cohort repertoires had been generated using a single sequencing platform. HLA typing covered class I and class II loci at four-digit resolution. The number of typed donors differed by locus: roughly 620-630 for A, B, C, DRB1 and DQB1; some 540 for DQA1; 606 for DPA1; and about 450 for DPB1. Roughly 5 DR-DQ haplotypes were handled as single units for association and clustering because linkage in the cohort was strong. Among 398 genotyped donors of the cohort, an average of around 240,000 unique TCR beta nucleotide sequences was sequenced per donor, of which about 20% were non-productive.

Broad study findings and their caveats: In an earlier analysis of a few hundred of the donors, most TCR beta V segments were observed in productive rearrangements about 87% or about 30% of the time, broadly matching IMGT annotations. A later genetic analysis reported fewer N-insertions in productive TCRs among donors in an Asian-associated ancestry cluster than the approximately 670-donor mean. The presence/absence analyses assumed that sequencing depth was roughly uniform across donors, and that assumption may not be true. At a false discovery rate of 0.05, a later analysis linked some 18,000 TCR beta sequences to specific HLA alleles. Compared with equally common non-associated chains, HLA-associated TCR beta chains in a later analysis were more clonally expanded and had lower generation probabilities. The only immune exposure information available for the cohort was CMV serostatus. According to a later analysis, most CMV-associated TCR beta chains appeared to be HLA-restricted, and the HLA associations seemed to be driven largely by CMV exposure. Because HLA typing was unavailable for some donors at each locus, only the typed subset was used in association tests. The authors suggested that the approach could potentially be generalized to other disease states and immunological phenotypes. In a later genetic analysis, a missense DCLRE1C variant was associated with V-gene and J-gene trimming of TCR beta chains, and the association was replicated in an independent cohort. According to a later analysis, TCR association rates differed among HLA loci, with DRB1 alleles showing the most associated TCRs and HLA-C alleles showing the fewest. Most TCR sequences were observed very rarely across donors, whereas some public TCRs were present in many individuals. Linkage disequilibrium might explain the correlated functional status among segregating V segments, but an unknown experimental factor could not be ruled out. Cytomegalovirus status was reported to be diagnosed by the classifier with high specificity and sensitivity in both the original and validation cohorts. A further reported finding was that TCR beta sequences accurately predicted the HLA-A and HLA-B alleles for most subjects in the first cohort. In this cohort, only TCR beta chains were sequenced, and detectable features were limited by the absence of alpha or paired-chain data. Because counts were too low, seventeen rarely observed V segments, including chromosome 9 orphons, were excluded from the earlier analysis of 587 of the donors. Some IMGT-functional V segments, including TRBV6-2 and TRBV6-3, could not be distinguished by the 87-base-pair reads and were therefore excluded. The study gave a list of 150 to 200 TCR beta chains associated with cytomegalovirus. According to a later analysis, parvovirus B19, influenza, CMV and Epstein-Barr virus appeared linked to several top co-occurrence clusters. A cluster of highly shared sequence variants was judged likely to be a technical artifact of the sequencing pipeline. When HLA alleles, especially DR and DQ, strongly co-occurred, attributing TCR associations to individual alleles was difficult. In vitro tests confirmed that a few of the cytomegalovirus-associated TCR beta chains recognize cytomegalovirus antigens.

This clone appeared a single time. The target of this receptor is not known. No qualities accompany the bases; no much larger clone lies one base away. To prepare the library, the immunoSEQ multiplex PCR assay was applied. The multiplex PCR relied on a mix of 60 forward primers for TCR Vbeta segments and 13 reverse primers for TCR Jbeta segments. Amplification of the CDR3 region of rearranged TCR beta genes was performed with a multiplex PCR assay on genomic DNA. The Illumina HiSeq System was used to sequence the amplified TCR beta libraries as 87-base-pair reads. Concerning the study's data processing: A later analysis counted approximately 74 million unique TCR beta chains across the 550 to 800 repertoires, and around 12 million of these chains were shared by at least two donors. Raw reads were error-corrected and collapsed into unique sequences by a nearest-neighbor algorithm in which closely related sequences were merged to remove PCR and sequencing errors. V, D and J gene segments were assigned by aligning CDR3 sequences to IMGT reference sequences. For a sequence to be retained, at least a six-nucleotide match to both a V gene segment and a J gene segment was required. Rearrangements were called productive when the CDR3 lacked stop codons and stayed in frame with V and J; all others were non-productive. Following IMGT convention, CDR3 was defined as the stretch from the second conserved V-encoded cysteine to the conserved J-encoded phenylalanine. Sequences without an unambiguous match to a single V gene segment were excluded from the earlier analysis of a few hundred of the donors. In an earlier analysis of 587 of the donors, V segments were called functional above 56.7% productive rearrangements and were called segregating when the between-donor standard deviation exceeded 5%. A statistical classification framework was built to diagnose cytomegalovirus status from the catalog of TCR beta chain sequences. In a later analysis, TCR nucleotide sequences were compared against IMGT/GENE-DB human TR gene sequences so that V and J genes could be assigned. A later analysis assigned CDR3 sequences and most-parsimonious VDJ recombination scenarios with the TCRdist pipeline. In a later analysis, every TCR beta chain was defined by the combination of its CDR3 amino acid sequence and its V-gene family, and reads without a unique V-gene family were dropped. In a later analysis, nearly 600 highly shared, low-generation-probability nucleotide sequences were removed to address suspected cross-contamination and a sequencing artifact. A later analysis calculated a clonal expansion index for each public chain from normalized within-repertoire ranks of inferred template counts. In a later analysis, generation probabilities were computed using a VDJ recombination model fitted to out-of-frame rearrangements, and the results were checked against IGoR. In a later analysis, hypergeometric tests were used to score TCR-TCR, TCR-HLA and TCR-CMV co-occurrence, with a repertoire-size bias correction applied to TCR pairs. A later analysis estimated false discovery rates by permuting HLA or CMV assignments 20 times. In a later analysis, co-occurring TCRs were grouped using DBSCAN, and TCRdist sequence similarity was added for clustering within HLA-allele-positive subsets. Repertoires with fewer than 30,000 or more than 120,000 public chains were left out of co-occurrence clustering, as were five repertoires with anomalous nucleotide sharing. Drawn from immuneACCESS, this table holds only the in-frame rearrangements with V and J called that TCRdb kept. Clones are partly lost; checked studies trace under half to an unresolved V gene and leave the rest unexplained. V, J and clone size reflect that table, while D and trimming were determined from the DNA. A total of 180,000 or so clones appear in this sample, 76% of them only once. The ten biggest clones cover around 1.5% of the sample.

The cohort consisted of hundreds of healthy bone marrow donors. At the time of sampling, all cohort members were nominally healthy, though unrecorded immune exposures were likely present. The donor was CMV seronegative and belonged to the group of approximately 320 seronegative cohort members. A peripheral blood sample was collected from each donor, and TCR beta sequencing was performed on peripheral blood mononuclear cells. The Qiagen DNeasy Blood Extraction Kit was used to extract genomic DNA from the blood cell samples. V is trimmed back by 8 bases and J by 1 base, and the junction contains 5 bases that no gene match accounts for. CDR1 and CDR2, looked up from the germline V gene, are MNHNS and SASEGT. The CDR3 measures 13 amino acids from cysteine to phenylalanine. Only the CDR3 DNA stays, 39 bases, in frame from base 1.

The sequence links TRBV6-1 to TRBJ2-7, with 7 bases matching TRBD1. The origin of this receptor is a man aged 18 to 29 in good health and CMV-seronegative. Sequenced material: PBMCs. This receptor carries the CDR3 CASRDRVSYEQYF. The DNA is TGTGCCAGCCGAGACAGGGTGTCCTACGAGCAGTACTTC.